This T cell receptor (beta chain) is drawn from a study of response to subunit inactivated influenza vaccine. General study findings and limits: The authors suggested that few new T cells are recruited per seasonal influenza vaccination.

MiXCR, run by TCRdb on the RT-PCR reads, gives a single entry per CDR3 protein. The table records around 180,000 distinct CDR3 sequences, about 9% of them present only once. J gave up 1 base and V 7 bases, and 7 bases lay outside the gene matches. Germline V gene sequence: CDR1 LNHDA, CDR2 SQIVND (reference sequence). This CDR3 has 15 amino acids. This clonotype was counted a few times. No antigen is known for it. The sequence derives from a man in his fifties who received an inactivated influenza vaccine. The gene calls are TRBV19 and TRBJ1-5, with 7 bases identical to TRBD1. Material: non-naive T cells sorted from PBMCs, obtained on the day of vaccination. The CDR3 bases are TGTGCCAGTAACTTACAGGGGATCAGCAATCAGCCCCAGCATTTT. Encoded protein: CASNLQGISNQPQHF.